These 29 T cell receptor beta chains share one sample of origin, sequenced in a study of blood T cells in healthy people across ages. It was with a sample-barcoded 5' primer and a J-beta primer mix that a second PCR of roughly 7 to 12 cycles was run. TCRdb fed the 5' RACE reads into MiXCR, producing one record per CDR3 protein. The profile shows around 1.1 million distinct CDR3 sequences, roughly two fifths of them singletons. Sequencing was carried out using blood. The receptor set was obtained from a man aged 18-30 years in good health.

This clonotype appeared many times. The chain has TRBV12-3 or TRBV12-4 and TRBJ2-3; a weak D match, TRBD1 (6 bases). V lost 3 bases to trimming and J lost 11 bases, with 15 bases between them. The CDR3 covers 13 residues. The DNA for the CDR3 is TGTGCCAGCAGTTTGAGGGACATCTGGGGGCAGTATTTT. Protein: CASSLRDIWGQYF.

Ten or more counts support this clonotype. The chain carries TRBV19 and TRBJ1-1, with D possibly being TRBD1 (5 bases). Germline lookup yields CDR1 LNHDA and CDR2 SQIVND (reference sequence). V was pared by 3 bases and J by 1 base, with 12 bases between. There are 15 residues in the CDR3. The CDR3 sequence is CASSIQGEGNTEAFF. The CDR3 nucleotides read TGTGCCAGTAGTATCCAGGGAGAAGGGAACACTGAAGCTTTCTTT.

The rearrangement joins TRBV6-4 to TRBJ2-6; D uncertain. The V and J ends lost 2 bases and 5 bases respectively, with 7 bases between them. There are 14 residues in the CDR3. CDR1 is MRHNA, CDR2 SNTAGT, per germline. The CDR3: CASSDRPRANVLTF. CDR3 nucleotide sequence: TGTGCCAGCAGTGACAGGCCCAGGGCCAACGTCCTGACTTTC.

This chain connects TRBV20-1 to TRBJ1-2; D remains unclear. V lost 5 bases and J 3 bases, leaving 13 bases between the germline ends. The CDR3 has 13 residues. Germline values: CDR1 DFQATT, CDR2 SNEGSKA (reference sequence). The chain's CDR3 is CSAGAGQDYGYTF. The CDR3 DNA reads TGCAGTGCTGGAGCGGGTCAGGACTATGGCTACACCTTC.

This clonotype was detected once. The chain uses TRBV27 and TRBJ1-5; the match to TRBD1 covers 7 bases. Germline V lookup: CDR1 MNHEY, CDR2 SMNVEV (reference sequence). Trimming at V came to 8 bases and at J to 3 bases, leaving 4 bases not matched to a gene. The CDR3 is made up of 13 amino acids. In DNA form, the CDR3 reads TGTGCCAGCGGGGACAGACTCAATCAGCCCCAGCATTTT. Translating gives CASGDRLNQPQHF.

The table lists this clonotype with a count of one. This rearrangement joins TRBV7-9 to TRBJ2-1, with TRBD2 identical over 10 bases. The CDR3 is 18 amino acids. CDR1 is SEHNR, CDR2 FQNEAQ, per germline (reference sequence). V shed 5 bases, J shed 4 bases, and the junction held 14 bases outside the gene matches. The CDR3 DNA is TGTGCCAGCAGCCCCCGGGTGCTAGCGGGGGCGCCTTACAATGAGCAGTTCTTC. It specifies CASSPRVLAGAPYNEQFF.

This chain links TRBV20-1 with TRBJ2-5; 9 positions match TRBD2. The CDR3 length is 15 residues. CDR1 is DFQATT, CDR2 SNEGSKA, per germline (reference sequence). With 1 base clipped from V and 4 bases from J, the junction kept 7 bases outside the gene matches. The CDR3 DNA follows: TGCAGTGCTAGAGGGGCGGCGGGGGGGCTAGAGACCCAGTACTTC. Protein sequence: CSARGAAGGLETQYF.

This clonotype has just a few counts. The V and J genes are TRBV6-5 and TRBJ1-1; TRBD1 might be the D (5 bases). CDR3 length: 16 residues. Per the germline V gene, CDR1 is MNHEY and CDR2 is SVGAGI. V was trimmed by 4 bases and J by 2 bases, leaving 17 bases between them. DNA for the CDR3: TGTGCCAGCAGTTCGACGGGGCGTAAGCTAAACACTGAAGCTTTCTTT. Its translation is CASSSTGRKLNTEAFF.

This clonotype appeared many times. The chain joins TRBV20-1 to TRBJ2-7, with D perhaps TRBD2 (5 bases). Deletions cut 4 bases from V and 0 bases from J, with 7 bases between. The germline gives CDR1 DFQATT, CDR2 SNEGSKA (reference sequence). CDR3 length: 12 residues. The CDR3 coding sequence is TGCAGTGCTAATCGGGACTCCTACGAGCAGTACTTC. This codes for CSANRDSYEQYF.

This clonotype appeared a few times. The gene calls are TRBV28 and TRBJ1-1; possibly TRBD1 for D (5 bases). V was cut by 6 bases and J by 0 bases, with 11 bases left in between. Per germline, CDR1 MDHEN and CDR2 SYDVKM. CDR3 length: 14 amino acids. The CDR3 region has the DNA TGTGCCAGCAGGTGGGGGTACATGAACACTGAAGCTTTCTTT. Translation gives CASRWGYMNTEAFF.

With respect to this clonotype: A single base separates this from a much larger clone, so it may be a read error. The chain has TRBV7-2 and TRBJ1-2; no firm D call. This CDR3 comprises 14 residues. Trimming stripped 5 bases from V and 5 bases from J, with 15 bases between. Looked up from germline, CDR1 is SGHTA and CDR2 is FQGNSA. CDR3 nucleotides: TGTGCCAGCAGCGACCTTAGCCCAGTTTATGGCTACACCTTC. It specifies CASSDLSPVYGYTF.

The V gene is TRBV12-3 or TRBV12-4, the J gene TRBJ2-3; D may be TRBD1 or TRBD2 (5 bases each). V lost 1 base, J lost 0 bases, and 11 bases lay in between. The CDR3 covers 16 residues. The CDR3 DNA reads TGTGCCAGCAGTTTAGGGATCGGGGCTAGCACAGATACGCAGTATTTT. As protein: CASSLGIGASTDTQYF.

The chain carries TRBV18 and TRBJ1-5; D is undetermined. V was clipped by 6 bases and J by 0 bases, with 9 bases between them. The length of the CDR3 is 14 residues. Per germline, CDR1 KGHSH and CDR2 LQKENI. CDR3 amino acids: CASSAARSNQPQHF. CDR3 DNA: TGTGCCAGCTCGGCGGCACGTAGCAATCAGCCCCAGCATTTT.

CDR3 DNA sequence: TGCGCCAGCAGCTCAGGAGCTACGGCGGGTTCACCCCTCCACTTT. As protein: CASSSGATAGSPLHF. The rearrangement joins TRBV5-1 to TRBJ1-6; no firm D call. Trimming took off 3 bases at V and 9 bases at J, with 16 bases between the two ends. Germline-derived CDR1 and CDR2 are SGHRS and YFSETQ. CDR3 length: 15 amino acids.

The chain uses TRBV10-3 and TRBJ1-2, with 8 positions matching TRBD1. V lost 7 bases, J lost 2 bases, and 18 bases stayed unmatched. The CDR3 has 18 residues. The germline gives CDR1 ENHRY, CDR2 SYGVKD. CDR3 in DNA: TGTGCCATCACCGGAGGGATTCGACAGGGGATTAGAAACTATGGCTACACCTTC. Translated, it gives CAITGGIRQGIRNYGYTF.

A few counts support this clonotype. The genes are TRBV7-9 and TRBJ1-4; D is possibly TRBD1 (5 bases). V was clipped by 5 bases and J by 4 bases, with 14 bases between them. Germline V gene lookup returns CDR1 SEHNR and CDR2 FQNEAQ (reference sequence). The CDR3 has 15 amino acids. This CDR3 is CASSPRDGLNEKLFF. In DNA, the CDR3 is TGTGCCAGCAGCCCACGGGACGGACTTAATGAAAAACTGTTTTTT.

V and J are TRBV6-5 and TRBJ2-3; D ambiguous. Germline CDR1 MNHEY, CDR2 SVGAGI. This CDR3 is built from 17 residues. Between the trimmed V and J ends, which lost 4 bases and 6 bases, there was a span of 23 bases. As DNA, the CDR3 is TGTGCCAGCAGTTCCCCTTGGCAGGTGCTAATGGTGGATACGCAGTATTTT. Translating it yields CASSSPWQVLMVDTQYF.

This clonotype has just a few counts. V gene TRBV5-5 combines with J gene TRBJ1-1; D call uncertain. CDR1 is SGHKS, CDR2 YYEKEE, per germline (reference sequence). The CDR3 spans 13 residues. With 1 base removed from V and 3 bases from J, the gap between germline ends came to 7 bases. CDR3 protein: CASSLFWDTEAFF. The CDR3 DNA reads TGTGCCAGCAGCTTGTTTTGGGACACTGAAGCTTTCTTT.

In regard to this clonotype: A much more abundant neighbour one base away suggests this may be a read error. The gene calls are TRBV20-1 and TRBJ2-7; either TRBD1 or TRBD2 may fit D (5 bases each). Germline V lookup: CDR1 DFQATT, CDR2 SNEGSKA (reference sequence). Trimming removed 1 base from V and 0 bases from J, with 10 bases in between. CDR3 size: 14 residues. CDR3 in amino acids: CSARGSGSSYEQYF. CDR3 DNA sequence: TGCAGTGCTAGAGGGTCAGGGAGCTCCTACGAGCAGTACTTC.

This clonotype was detected many times. The CDR3 DNA reads TGTGCCAGCAGCTTAAAAGGGGGGACACCCTATGGCTACACCTTC. Encoded protein: CASSLKGGTPYGYTF. The chain links TRBV7-3 to TRBJ1-2; tentatively, D is TRBD1 (6 bases). This CDR3 contains 15 residues. Trimming shortened V by 1 base and J by 4 bases, and 13 bases separated the two germline ends. Looked up from germline, CDR1 is SGHTA and CDR2 is FQGTGA.

This clonotype has more than one count but fewer than ten. This chain joins TRBV27 and TRBJ1-6, with D unresolved. Trimming pared 5 bases from V and 0 bases from J, leaving 14 bases between. The CDR3 spans 17 residues. Germline CDR1 is MNHEY and CDR2 is SMNVEV (reference sequence). The CDR3 protein is CASSPRPKSSYNSPLHF. The CDR3 bases are TGTGCCAGCAGTCCACGCCCGAAAAGCTCCTATAATTCACCCCTCCACTTT.

The chain has TRBV6-6 and TRBJ1-1; D remains ambiguous. V was pared by 7 bases and J by 5 bases, with 17 bases between. The germline V gene encodes CDR1 MNHNY and CDR2 SVGAGI (reference sequence). The CDR3 consists of 14 residues. DNA for the CDR3: TGTGCCAGCAATATAGTTCCCGGGGAAACTGAAGCTTTCTTT. Encoded protein: CASNIVPGETEAFF.

The chain combines TRBV7-2 with TRBJ2-5; D may be TRBD2 (6 bases). The CDR3 is made up of 14 amino acids. Per the germline V gene, CDR1 is SGHTA and CDR2 is FQGNSA. V was pared by 4 bases and J by 5 bases, with 14 bases between. Here the CDR3 reads CASSSATRRETQYF. CDR3 in DNA: TGTGCCAGCAGCTCGGCGACTAGACGTGAGACCCAGTACTTC.

This clonotype was seen a handful of times. This sequence joins TRBV29-1 and TRBJ2-1, with a tentative D call TRBD2 (5 bases). Germline CDR1 reads SQVTM; CDR2 reads ANQGSEA. V lost 1 base and J 8 bases, leaving 18 bases between the germline ends. CDR3 length: 15 residues. CDR3: CSVEGGQMGGHEQFF. In nucleotides, the CDR3 is TGCAGCGTTGAAGGAGGTCAAATGGGCGGGCATGAGCAGTTCTTC.

This clonotype was seen many times. The rearrangement links TRBV20-1 to TRBJ1-2; D remains unclear. Germline CDR1 is DFQATT and CDR2 is SNEGSKA (reference sequence). This CDR3 spans 11 amino acids. Trimming removed 4 bases at V and 6 bases at J, with 9 bases between. The CDR3 protein is CSAIWTHGYTF. The DNA for the CDR3 is TGCAGTGCTATCTGGACCCATGGCTACACCTTC.

V and J are TRBV10-3 and TRBJ2-7; 9 bases fit TRBD1. Germline V gene data show CDR1 as ENHRY and CDR2 as SYGVKD. V was pared by 4 bases and J by 6 bases, with 7 bases of the junction left unmatched. The CDR3 runs to 14 residues. In nucleotides, the CDR3 is TGTGCCATCAGTGCGACGGGACAGGGTGCCGAGCAGTACTTC. This gives the protein CAISATGQGAEQYF.

This clonotype showed up just a few times. This CDR3 is CSARDYGAEEQYF. The CDR3 bases are TGCAGTGCTAGAGATTACGGGGCTGAAGAGCAGTACTTC. The rearrangement links TRBV20-1 to TRBJ2-7; D assignment may be TRBD1 or TRBD2 (5 bases each). This CDR3 is 13 amino acids long. Germline CDR1 reads DFQATT; CDR2 reads SNEGSKA (reference sequence). V lost 0 bases to trimming and J lost 7 bases, with 13 bases between them.

Only one count was recorded for this clonotype. This sequence joins TRBV9 and TRBJ2-1, with 9 nucleotides matching TRBD2. The last part of the DNA fits TRBJ2-7 better; the J call may be wrong. CDR3 size: 17 residues. Per germline, CDR1 SGDLS and CDR2 YYNGEE. CDR3 sequence: CASSAIKTSGAYNEQYF. The DNA for the CDR3 is TGTGCCAGCAGCGCAATTAAGACTAGCGGAGCCTACAATGAGCAGTACTTC.

This clonotype has a handful of counts. The chain uses TRBV7-9 and TRBJ2-5; TRBD1 matches 8 bases. J was trimmed by 4 bases and V by 6 bases; bases with no gene match: 7. The CDR3 totals 14 residues. CDR1 and CDR2 (germline): SEHNR, FQNEAQ (reference sequence). The CDR3 loop reads CASSSTGARETQYF. Written as DNA, the CDR3 is TGTGCCAGCAGTTCGACAGGGGCAAGAGAGACCCAGTACTTC.